This is a list of T cell receptor beta chains from one sample in a study of cytomegalovirus exposure and HLA in healthy donors. Libraries were prepared by immunoSEQ multiplex PCR; TCRdb keeps only in-frame clonotypes and omits some of them. The sample holds about 190,000 clones, around 85% seen once. Sequenced material: PBMCs. All receptors derive from a man aged 18-30 years in good health and CMV-seronegative. Each CDR3 is given with its conserved first and last residue. The D gene is left open where the match is weak. The listing skips clone size in some rows; elsewhere it reads once, few, many or a size class.

V gene	J gene	clone size	D gene	CDR3 DNA	CDR3 protein
TRBV4-1	TRBJ2-7	-	-	TGCGCCAGCAGCCAAGATTCCCCACAGGGTGAGGAGCAGTACTTC	CASSQDSPQGEEQYF
TRBV6-4	TRBJ2-7	-	TRBD1	TGTGCCAGCAGCGCCGGACAGGGGGCGTCTGAGCAGTACTTC	CASSAGQGASEQYF
TRBV15	TRBJ1-5	-	-	TGTGCCACCAGCAGAGATCGGGGTAGCAATCAGCCCCAGCATTTT	CATSRDRGSNQPQHF
TRBV21-1	TRBJ2-5	-	-	TGTGCCAGCAGCGGGGGACAACTACAAGAGACCCAGTACTTC	CASSGGQLQETQYF
TRBV30	TRBJ2-7	-	TRBD1	TGTGCCTGGATTTCAGTACCGGGACAGTCCTACGAGCAGTACTTC	CAWISVPGQSYEQYF
TRBV6-5	TRBJ2-5	-	-	TGTGCCAGCAGTTACTCGATCAGGGCCGGTACAGAGACCCAGTACTTC	CASSYSIRAGTETQYF
TRBV6-1	TRBJ2-1	-	-	TGTGCCAGCAGTGAAGCGTGGTTTAGCTCCTACAATGAGCAGTTCTTC	CASSEAWFSSYNEQFF
TRBV5-1	TRBJ2-5	once	-	TGCGCCAGCTGCCGAGGTCGGGATAGGGGAGGAGAGACCCAGTACTTC	CASCRGRDRGGETQYF
TRBV2	TRBJ1-2	once	-	TGTGCCAGCAGCGTAGGGAGGACCTCCTATGGCTACACCTTC	CASSVGRTSYGYTF
TRBV19	TRBJ2-7	-	TRBD2	TGTGCCAGTAAGAAAAGCGGGATCGGCTCCTACGAGCAGTACTTC	CASKKSGIGSYEQYF
TRBV19	TRBJ2-5	-	TRBD2	TGTGCCAGTAGTATAGGCCTAGCGGGAGGTGTACAAGAGACCCAGTACTTC	CASSIGLAGGVQETQYF
TRBV25-1	TRBJ1-2	once	-	TGTGCCAGCAGTGAATTGGGAGGGGCTAATAACTATGGCTACACCTTC	CASSELGGANNYGYTF
TRBV15	TRBJ1-5	-	-	TGTGCCACCAGCAGAGGTCGAGGCAGCCCAGGGAAGGAGCCCCAGCATTTT	CATSRGRGSPGKEPQHF
TRBV6-5	TRBJ2-5	-	-	TGTGCCAGCAGTTACTCGTCAGCTAAGCGGGAGACCCAGTACTTC	CASSYSSAKRETQYF
TRBV30	TRBJ2-1	-	TRBD2	TGTGCCTGGAACTGGGGGGCGGGGGGATATGAGCAGTTCTTC	CAWNWGAGGYEQFF
TRBV4-2	TRBJ1-3	-	-	TGTGCCAGCAGCCAAGAGGCGACTTGGGGGACAGGAAACACCATATATTTT	CASSQEATWGTGNTIYF
TRBV14	TRBJ2-7	-	-	TGTGCCAGCAGCCAAGATTTGAATTGGCAGGGGCGATCCTACGAGCAGTACTTC	CASSQDLNWQGRSYEQYF
TRBV7-2	TRBJ2-3	-	-	TGTGCCAGCAGCTTGGGCCGTCTGGATACGCAGTATTTT	CASSLGRLDTQYF
TRBV29-1	TRBJ2-5	-	TRBD1	TGCAGCGTTCAGCCGGGACAGGGAGTAGGGACCCAGTACTTC	CSVQPGQGVGTQYF
TRBV7-8	TRBJ2-7	-	TRBD1	TGTGCCAGCACCCGGGACAGGGGGCGGAGGCTACCCTACGAGCAGTACTTC	CASTRDRGRRLPYEQYF
TRBV27	TRBJ2-2	-	-	TGTGCCAGCAGTTTAGGAACAGGTCTGGAAACCGGGGAGCTGTTTTTT	CASSLGTGLETGELFF
TRBV19	TRBJ1-5	-	-	TGTGCCAGTAGTATAGACCTCACAGGGAATCAGCCCCAGCATTTT	CASSIDLTGNQPQHF
TRBV28	TRBJ2-1	-	TRBD2	TGTGCCAGCAGTTTTGCCGGGAGGCTATCCAATGAGCAGTTCTTC	CASSFAGRLSNEQFF
TRBV4-2	TRBJ2-3	few	-	TGTGCCAGCAGCCAAGATCTCCCCTTAGAAGCGGGTACGCAGTATTTT	CASSQDLPLEAGTQYF
TRBV18	TRBJ2-7	-	TRBD1	TGTGCCAGCTCAACTACAGGGGGTTTCTACGAGCAGTACTTC	CASSTTGGFYEQYF
TRBV28	TRBJ2-1	-	TRBD1	TGTGCCAGCAAACTACCCAGGGGGCAAGTCTCCTACAATGAGCAGTTCTTC	CASKLPRGQVSYNEQFF
TRBV27	TRBJ2-1	once	-	TGTGCCAGCAGTTTATTTTCCGGGTCAGGGGCGAATGAGCAGTTCTTC	CASSLFSGSGANEQFF
TRBV28	TRBJ2-1	once	TRBD1	TGTGCCAGCTGCCGGACAGGACGTTTGGGTCGAAATGAGCAGTTCTTC	CASCRTGRLGRNEQFF
TRBV19	TRBJ2-5	-	TRBD2	TGTGCCAGTACTGGGGGGGTCCCTCCGCAAGAGACCCAGTACTTC	CASTGGVPPQETQYF
TRBV5-1	TRBJ2-5	once	TRBD1	TGCGCCAGCAGCAGGGACAGGGTCATAGAGACCCAGTACTTC	CASSRDRVIETQYF
TRBV2	TRBJ1-2	-	-	TGTGCCAGCAGTGAAGGCGGCAACTATGGCTACACCTTC	CASSEGGNYGYTF
TRBV12-1	TRBJ1-5	once	-	TGTGCCAGCAGCTTTTGGGAAGACAGGGATCAGCCCCAGCATTTT	CASSFWEDRDQPQHF
TRBV7-2	TRBJ2-3	-	TRBD2	TGTGCCAGCAGCTTAGGGGTTCTTACGTTGGCGGGGGGGACAGATACGCAGTATTTT	CASSLGVLTLAGGTDTQYF
TRBV30	TRBJ1-1	-	-	TGTGCCTGGGAGGCGGTTTTGAACACTGAAGCTTTCTTT	CAWEAVLNTEAFF
TRBV5-4	TRBJ1-5	-	-	TGTGCCAGCCGCGGGGGCGGGCCGAATAGCAATCAGCCCCAGCATTTT	CASRGGGPNSNQPQHF
TRBV28	TRBJ2-2	-	-	TGTGCCAGCAGTTTTCACAGGGACACCGGGGAGCTGTTTTTT	CASSFHRDTGELFF
TRBV29-1	TRBJ2-1	once	-	TGCAGCGTGGACATGCGGCCCTACAATGAGCAGTTCTTC	CSVDMRPYNEQFF
TRBV6-6	TRBJ2-3	-	TRBD1	TGTGCCAGCAGAAACAGACAGGGTACAGATACGCAGTATTTT	CASRNRQGTDTQYF
TRBV7-6	TRBJ2-7	-	TRBD1	TGTGCCAGCAGCTTTTCGACAGGGTCCTACGAGCAGTACTTC	CASSFSTGSYEQYF
TRBV6-1	TRBJ1-2	once	TRBD1	TGTGCCAGCAGTAAGGACAGGGGGCTTCAGGGCTACACCTTC	CASSKDRGLQGYTF
TRBV6-5	TRBJ2-7	-	-	TGTGCCAGCAGTTACCGACAGTCGTACGAGCAGTACTTC	CASSYRQSYEQYF
TRBV5-6	TRBJ1-1	-	-	TGTGCCAGCAGCTTGGGGGGGGGCACTGAAGCTTTCTTT	CASSLGGGTEAFF